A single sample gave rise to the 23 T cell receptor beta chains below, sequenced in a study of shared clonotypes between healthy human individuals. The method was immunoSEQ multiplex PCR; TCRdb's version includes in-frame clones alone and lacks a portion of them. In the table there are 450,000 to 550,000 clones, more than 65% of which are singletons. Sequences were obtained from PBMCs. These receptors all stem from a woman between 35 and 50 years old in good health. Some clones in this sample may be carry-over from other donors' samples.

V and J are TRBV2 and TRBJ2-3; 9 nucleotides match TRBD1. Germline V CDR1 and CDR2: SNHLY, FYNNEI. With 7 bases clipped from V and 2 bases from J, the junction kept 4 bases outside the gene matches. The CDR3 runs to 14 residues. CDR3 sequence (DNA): TGTGCCAGCACCGGGACAGGGATCACAGATACGCAGTATTTT. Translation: CASTGTGITDTQYF.

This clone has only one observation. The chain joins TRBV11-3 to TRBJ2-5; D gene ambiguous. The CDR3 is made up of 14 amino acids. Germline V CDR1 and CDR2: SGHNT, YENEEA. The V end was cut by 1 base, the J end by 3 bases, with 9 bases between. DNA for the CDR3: TGTGCCAGCAGCTTAGCCACGGCAGAAGAGACCCAGTACTTC. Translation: CASSLATAEETQYF.

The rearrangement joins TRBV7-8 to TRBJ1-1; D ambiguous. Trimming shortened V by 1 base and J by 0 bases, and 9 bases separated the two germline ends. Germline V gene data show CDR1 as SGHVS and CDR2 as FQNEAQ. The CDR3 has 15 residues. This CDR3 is CASSLGWAMNTEAFF. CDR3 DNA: TGTGCCAGCAGCTTAGGGTGGGCAATGAACACTGAAGCTTTCTTT.

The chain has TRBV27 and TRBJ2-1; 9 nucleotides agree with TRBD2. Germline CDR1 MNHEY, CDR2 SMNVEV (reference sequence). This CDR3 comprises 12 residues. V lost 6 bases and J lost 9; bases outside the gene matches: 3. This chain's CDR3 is CASRGLASEQFF. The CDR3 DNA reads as TGTGCCAGCAGGGGACTAGCAAGTGAGCAGTTCTTC.

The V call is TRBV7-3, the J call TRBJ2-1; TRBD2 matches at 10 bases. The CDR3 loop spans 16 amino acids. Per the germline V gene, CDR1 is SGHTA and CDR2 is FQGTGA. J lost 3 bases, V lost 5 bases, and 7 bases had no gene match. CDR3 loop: CASSQVGTSDYNEQFF. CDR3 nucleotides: TGTGCCAGCAGCCAGGTCGGGACTAGCGACTACAATGAGCAGTTCTTC.

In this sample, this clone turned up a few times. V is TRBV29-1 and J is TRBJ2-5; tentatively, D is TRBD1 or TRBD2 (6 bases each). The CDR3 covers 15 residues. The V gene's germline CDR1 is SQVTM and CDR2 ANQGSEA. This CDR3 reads CSGREWGAGGETQYF. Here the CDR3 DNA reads TGCAGTGGCAGGGAGTGGGGGGCTGGCGGAGAGACCCAGTACTTC.

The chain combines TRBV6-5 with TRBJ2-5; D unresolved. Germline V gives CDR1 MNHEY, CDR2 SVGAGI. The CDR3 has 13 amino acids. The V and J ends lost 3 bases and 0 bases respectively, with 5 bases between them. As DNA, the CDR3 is TGTGCCAGCAGTTATTTAGACCAAGAGACCCAGTACTTC. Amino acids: CASSYLDQETQYF.

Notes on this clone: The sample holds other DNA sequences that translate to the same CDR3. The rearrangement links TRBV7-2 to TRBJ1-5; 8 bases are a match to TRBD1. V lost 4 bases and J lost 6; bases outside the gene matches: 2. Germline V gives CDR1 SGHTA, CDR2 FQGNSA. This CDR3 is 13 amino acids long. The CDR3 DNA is TGTGCCAGCAGCTCCGACAGGGGTCAGCCCCAGCATTTT. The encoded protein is CASSSDRGQPQHF. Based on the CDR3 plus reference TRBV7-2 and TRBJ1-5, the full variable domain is GAGVSQSPSNKVTEKGKDVELRCDPISGHTALYWYRQSLGQGLEFLIYFQGNSAPDKSGLPSDRFSAERTGGSVSTLTIQRTQQEDSAVYLCASSSDRGQPQHFGDGTRLSIL.

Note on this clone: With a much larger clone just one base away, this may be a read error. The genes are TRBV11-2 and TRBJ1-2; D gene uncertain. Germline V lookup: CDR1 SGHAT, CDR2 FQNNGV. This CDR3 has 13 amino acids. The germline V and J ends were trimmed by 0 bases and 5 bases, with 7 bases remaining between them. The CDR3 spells CASSLDEDYGYTF. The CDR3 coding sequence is TGTGCCAGCAGCTTAGACGAAGATTATGGCTACACCTTC. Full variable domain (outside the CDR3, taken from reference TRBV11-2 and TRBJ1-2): EAGVAQSPRYKIIEKRQSVAFWCNPISGHATLYWYQQILGQGPKLLIQFQNNGVVDDSQLPKDRFSAERLKGVDSTLKIQPAKLEDSAVYLCASSLDEDYGYTFGSGTRLTVV.

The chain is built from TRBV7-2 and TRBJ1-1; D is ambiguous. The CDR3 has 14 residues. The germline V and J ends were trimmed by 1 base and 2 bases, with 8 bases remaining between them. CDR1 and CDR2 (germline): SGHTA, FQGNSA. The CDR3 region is CASSLDGANTEAFF. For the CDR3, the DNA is TGTGCCAGCAGCTTAGACGGCGCAAACACTGAAGCTTTCTTT.

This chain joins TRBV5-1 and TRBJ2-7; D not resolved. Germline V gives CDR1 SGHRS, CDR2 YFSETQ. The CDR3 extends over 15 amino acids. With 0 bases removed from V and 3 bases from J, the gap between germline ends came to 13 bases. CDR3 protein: CASSLEGVPGYEQYF. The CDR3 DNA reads TGCGCCAGCAGCTTGGAGGGTGTTCCGGGCTACGAGCAGTACTTC.

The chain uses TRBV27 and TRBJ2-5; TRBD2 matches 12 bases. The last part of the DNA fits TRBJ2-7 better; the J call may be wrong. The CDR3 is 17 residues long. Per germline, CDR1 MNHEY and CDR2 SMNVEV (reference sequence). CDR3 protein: CASRGLAGGPLGREQYF. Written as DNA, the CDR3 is TGTGCCAGCAGGGGCCTAGCGGGAGGGCCGCTTGGACGCGAGCAGTACTTC.

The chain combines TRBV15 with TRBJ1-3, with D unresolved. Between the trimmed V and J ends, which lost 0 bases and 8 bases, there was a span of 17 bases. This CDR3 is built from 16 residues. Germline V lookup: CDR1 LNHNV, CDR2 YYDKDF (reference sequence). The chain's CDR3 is CATSRDRPNSQDTIYF. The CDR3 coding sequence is TGTGCCACCAGCAGAGATCGGCCAAATTCCCAGGACACCATATATTTT.

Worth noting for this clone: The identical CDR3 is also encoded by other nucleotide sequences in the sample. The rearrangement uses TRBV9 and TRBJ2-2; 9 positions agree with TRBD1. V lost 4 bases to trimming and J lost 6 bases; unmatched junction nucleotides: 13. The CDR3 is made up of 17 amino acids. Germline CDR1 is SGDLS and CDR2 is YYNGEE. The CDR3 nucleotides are TGTGCCAGCAGCCCGACACCCCGGGACAGGGTGCCCGGGGAGCTGTTTTTT. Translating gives CASSPTPRDRVPGELFF.

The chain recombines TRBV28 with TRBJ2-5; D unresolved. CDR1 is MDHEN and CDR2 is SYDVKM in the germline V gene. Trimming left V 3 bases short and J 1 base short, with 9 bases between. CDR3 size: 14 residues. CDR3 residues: CASSFVGLQETQYF. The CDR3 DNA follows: TGTGCCAGCAGTTTCGTGGGTCTCCAAGAGACCCAGTACTTC.

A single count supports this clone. The DNA of the CDR3 is TGTGCCAGCAGTGATGGGAACCCGGGGACCGAGCAGTACTTC. It is translated as CASSDGNPGTEQYF. The chain uses TRBV6-1 and TRBJ2-7, with D tentatively TRBD1 or TRBD2 (5 bases each). Per germline, CDR1 MNHNS and CDR2 SASEGT. The V end was cut by 3 bases, the J end by 6 bases, with 15 bases between. The CDR3 extends over 14 amino acids.

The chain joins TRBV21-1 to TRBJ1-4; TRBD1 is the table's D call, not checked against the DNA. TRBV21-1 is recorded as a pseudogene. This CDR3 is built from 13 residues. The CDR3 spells CASWDRGNEKLFF. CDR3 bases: TGTGCCAGCTGGGACAGGGGGAATGAAAAACTGTTTTTT.

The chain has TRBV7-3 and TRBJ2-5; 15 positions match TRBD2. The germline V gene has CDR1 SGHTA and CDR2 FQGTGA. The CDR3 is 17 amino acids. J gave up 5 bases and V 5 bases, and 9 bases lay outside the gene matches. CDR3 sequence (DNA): TGTGCCAGCAGCCCGGGACTAGCGGGAGGTCCTGGTGAGACCCAGTACTTC. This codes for CASSPGLAGGPGETQYF.

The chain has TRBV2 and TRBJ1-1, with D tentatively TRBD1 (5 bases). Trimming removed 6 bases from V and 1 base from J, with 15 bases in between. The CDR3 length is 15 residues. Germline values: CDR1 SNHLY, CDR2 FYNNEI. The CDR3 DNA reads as TGTGCCAGCAGGGGGTGGAGCGGGACGAACACTGAAGCTTTCTTT. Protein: CASRGWSGTNTEAFF.

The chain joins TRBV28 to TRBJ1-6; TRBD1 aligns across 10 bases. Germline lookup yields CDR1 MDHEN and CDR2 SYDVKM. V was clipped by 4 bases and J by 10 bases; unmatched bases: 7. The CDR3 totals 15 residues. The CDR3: CASSSGQGFRSPLHF. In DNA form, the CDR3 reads TGTGCCAGCAGTTCGGGACAGGGGTTTCGATCACCCCTCCACTTT.

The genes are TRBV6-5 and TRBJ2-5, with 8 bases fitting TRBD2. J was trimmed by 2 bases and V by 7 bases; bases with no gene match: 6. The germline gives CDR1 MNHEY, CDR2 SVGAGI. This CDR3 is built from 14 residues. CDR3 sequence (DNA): TGTGCCAGCACCCCCACTAGCGGACAAGAGACCCAGTACTTC. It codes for CASTPTSGQETQYF.

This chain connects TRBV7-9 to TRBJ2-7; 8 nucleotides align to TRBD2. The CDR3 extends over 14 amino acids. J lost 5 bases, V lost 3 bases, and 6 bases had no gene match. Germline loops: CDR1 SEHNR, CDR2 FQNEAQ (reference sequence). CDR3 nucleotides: TGTGCCAGCAGCTTCGCGGGAGGAGGGAACGAGCAGTACTTC. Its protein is CASSFAGGGNEQYF.

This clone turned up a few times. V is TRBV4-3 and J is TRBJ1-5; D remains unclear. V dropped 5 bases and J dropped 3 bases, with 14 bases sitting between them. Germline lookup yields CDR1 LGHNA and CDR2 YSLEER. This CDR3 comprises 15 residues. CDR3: CASSASVGFNQPQHF. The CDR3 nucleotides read TGCGCCAGCAGCGCAAGTGTGGGCTTCAATCAGCCCCAGCATTTT.